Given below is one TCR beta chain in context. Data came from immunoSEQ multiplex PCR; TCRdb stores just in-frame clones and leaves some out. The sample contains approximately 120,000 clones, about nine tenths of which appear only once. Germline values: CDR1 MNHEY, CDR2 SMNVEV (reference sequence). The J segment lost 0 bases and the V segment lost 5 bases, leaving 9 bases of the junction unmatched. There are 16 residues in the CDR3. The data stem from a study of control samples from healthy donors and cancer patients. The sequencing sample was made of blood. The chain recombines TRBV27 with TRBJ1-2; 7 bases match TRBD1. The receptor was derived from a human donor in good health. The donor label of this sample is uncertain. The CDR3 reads CASSPRTGIANYGYTF. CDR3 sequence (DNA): TGTGCCAGCAGTCCGCGGACAGGAATAGCTAACTATGGCTACACCTTC.